This T cell receptor (beta chain) was obtained from a study of shared clonotypes between healthy human individuals. Background on the study: Ranging from 18 to 49 in age, donors were two women and a few men.

The CDR3 sequence is 15 residues long. CDR1 and CDR2 (germline): SGHVS, FQNEAQ. V was trimmed by 4 bases and J by 1 base, leaving 12 bases between them. A remark on this clone: Its target is unknown.

As originally analysed: ImmunoSEQ supplied junction-only sequences lacking quality scores, so filtering was different. Here immunoSEQ multiplex PCR was the method, and the copy in TCRdb shows in-frame clones only, minus some. That table furnishes V, J and clone size, whereas the DNA furnished D and trimming. The repertoire holds around 500,000 clones, with around 85% as singletons. Recent acute infections and vaccinations were absent in the healthy HIV-negative adult donors. Study-wide points: How much donors shared clonotypes was expected to be affected by sequencing depth.

This TCR derives from a middle-aged woman in good health. Some clones in this sample may be carry-over from other donors' samples. The rearrangement uses TRBV7-8 and TRBJ2-3; TRBD2 is a possible D gene (5 bases). The sequenced material came from PBMCs. CDR3 sequence: CASSSRGSGTDTQYF. The CDR3 nucleotides read TGTGCCAGCAGCTCCCGCGGTAGCGGCACAGATACGCAGTATTTT.